This T cell receptor beta chain was retrieved from a study of tumor-infiltrating lymphocytes in primary liver carcinoma (dated by TCRdb to about 2017). Study-level background: The five patients, three men and two women aged 30 to 69 years, had hepatocellular carcinoma (four) or combined HCC and intrahepatic cholangiocarcinoma (one). The tumors of the five patients were staged as T1-T3 N0M0, with maximum diameters ranging from roughly 4 to 10 cm. Each sample produced roughly 3.65 to 7.13 million productive TCRbeta reads, and read depth showed no significant difference between tissue types. TCRbeta repertoire sequencing, expression microarrays and whole-exome sequencing were combined in the study across five regions of each liver tumor, with adjacent normal tissue and blood also included. TCRbeta repertoire sequencing covered roughly 35 specimens from 5 patients: some 25 tumor regions, 5 adjacent noncancerous liver tissues and 5 peripheral blood samples. The 25 or so tumor region samples were profiled with Agilent mRNA microarrays so that TCRbeta repertoire diversity could be related to the local molecular phenotype. Repertoires from technical replicates were highly reproducible, with mean shared-clone rates about 0.91 and correlation coefficients above 0.95. The research as a whole found: Bulk unsorted samples precluded comparing CD4+ and CD8+ T cell repertoires. Because sequencing covered only the TCR beta chain and unpaired alpha chains were not captured, true repertoire diversity is likely underestimated. Only about 8-24% of top clones were present in all five regions of a tumor, suggesting spatial heterogeneity of tumor-infiltrating T cells. Repertoire overlap was found to be higher between tumor regions (mean roughly 36%) than between tumor-adjacent (roughly 17%) or tumor-blood (about 15%) pairs, consistent with antigen-driven expansion. A significantly larger repertoire fraction was made up by the top 250 clones in tumors than in blood (p = 0.039). With just four or five patients in the study, the authors point out that the findings should be validated in a larger study.

Of note for this clonotype: Its recognized antigen is unknown. Within one base of it there is no much larger clone, and no base qualities were kept.

Total RNA and DNA were co-extracted without cell sorting from approximately 20-30 mg of bulk tissue using the AllPrep DNA/RNA mini kit. Between November 2015 and early 2016, roughly five patients in China with histopathologically diagnosed primary liver carcinoma had their tumors surgically resected. At the time of sampling, the patients had chronic HBV infection and had not received any treatment. Five spatially separated regions were sampled from each tumor: the superior, inferior, left-lateral and right-lateral poles, plus the tumor centre. Histological examination found more than 75% viable tumor cells in every tumor sample. Fresh tumor and adjacent tissue pieces were bisected, with one half stored in RNAlater at -80 degrees C and the other half sent for histology. Including cysteine and phenylalanine, the CDR3 has 14 amino acids. Left in the record is the CDR3 DNA by itself, 42 bases read in frame from the first base.

Starting from roughly 500 ng total RNA, TCRbeta-specific cDNA was produced by reverse transcription with a constant-region primer and ProtoScript II reverse transcriptase. TCRbeta libraries were built with three nested multiplex PCR rounds, a slightly modified ARM-PCR procedure. Each of the first two PCR rounds ran for approximately 11 cycles and used multiplex TRBV1-TRBV30 forward primers together with a Cbeta reverse primer. Sample barcodes and Illumina adapters were added in a final 25-cycle PCR with Deep VentR polymerase. Before sequencing, amplicons of 200-500 bp were gel-purified using a QIAquick gel extraction kit. The TCRbeta amplicons were sequenced with 250-bp paired-end reads on an Illumina HiSeq 2500. From the authors' description of their analysis: To recover full CDR3 sequences, reads were quality-trimmed using Trimmomatic v0.33 and paired reads were then merged using FLASH v1.2.11. MiGEC v1.2.1b assigned V, D and J germline segments to the rearranged TCRbeta sequences. Clonotype statistics and Shannon-Wiener diversity indices were calculated with VDJtools v1.0.0. Except for diversity analysis, only each sample's 250 most abundant clonotypes were used in subsequent analyses to reduce sampling bias. TCRdb passed the public sequencing reads through fastp at Q25 and MiXCR, retaining productive beta sequences. When rows share a CDR3 protein, they turn into one entry using the most common DNA and genes. TCRdb assigned the V and J calls; the authors' analysis was not used. The sample table contains 50,000 or so distinct CDR3 sequences; only one count was recorded for approximately 80% of them. The ten largest account for approximately 25% of the sample.

The clonotype was recovered from a man aged 35-49 years with primary liver carcinoma and hepatitis B virus infection. Sequenced: liver tumor tissue from sampling region 5. According to the study, the label for this sample's cell subset or site signals: tumor region T5, tumor centre. The receptor chain draws on TRBV12-3 or TRBV12-4 and TRBJ2-1, and 12 junction bases match TRBD2. The CDR3 loop reads CVSTTSGRYNEQFF. The bases are TGTGTTAGTACGACTAGCGGGAGATACAATGAGCAGTTCTTC.